This T cell receptor beta chain was found in a study of CD8 T cells in Susac syndrome. Sequencing of TCR beta was carried out in blood CD8+ and CD4+ T cells. Random hexamers served to reverse transcribe roughly 0.5 to 1 ug RNA. TCRdb re-called the immunoSEQ multiplex PCR reads through MiXCR, storing one row per CDR3 protein. The data contain around 180,000 distinct CDR3 sequences, approximately 95% of them seen just once; the ten biggest clones take up approximately 0.09%. This CDR3 spans 15 amino acids. With 1 base removed from V and 3 bases from J, the gap between germline ends came to 13 bases. CDR1 SGHDN and CDR2 FVKESK come from the germline V gene.

The chain employs TRBV14 and TRBJ2-7; D might be TRBD1 (5 bases). The sequenced sample consisted of CD4+ T cells from PBMCs. The receptor comes from a human donor with multiple sclerosis. DNA of the CDR3: TGTGCCAGCAGCCAAGTATCCAGGGCGGTCTACGAGCAGTACTTC. Translation: CASSQVSRAVYEQYF.